The present T cell receptor (beta chain) was sequenced within a study of blood T cell repertoires in COVID-19. Background on the study: Samples of COVID-19 (acute and convalescent) were obtained from the United States, Italy and Spain. T cells, B-cell-depleted T cells, or PBMCs supplied cDNA or gDNA.

This clone has just one count. In the source study's methods: It was from reference gene primer amplification that nucleated cell counts were estimated. Profiling relied on immunoSEQ multiplex PCR, and the TCRdb table lists in-frame clones only, not all of them. That table supplies the V and J calls and clone size; D and trimming were determined from the DNA. The data hold about 250,000 clones, with around 86% observed a single time. Trimming removed 2 bases at V and 0 bases at J, with 10 bases between. Looked up from germline, CDR1 is SGHTA and CDR2 is FQGNSA. The CDR3 is 16 amino acids. The chain carries TRBV7-2 and TRBJ2-2; TRBD1 might be the D (6 bases). The TCR was taken from a woman between 55 and 75 years old who had recovered from COVID-19. Material for sequencing was peripheral blood. CDR3 DNA sequence: TGTGCCAGCAGCTTAAGGGCAGGGGCGAACACCGGGGAGCTGTTTTTT. As protein: CASSLRAGANTGELFF.